These 17 T cell receptor beta chains originate from one sample sequenced in a study of cytomegalovirus exposure and HLA in healthy donors. 60 Vbeta and 13 Jbeta primers were used in PCR. The data were produced by immunoSEQ multiplex PCR, yet TCRdb's version contains in-frame clones alone and is incomplete. The sample holds approximately 110,000 clones; about 73% are singletons and the top ten take around 4.2%. The sequenced sample was PBMCs. The receptor source for this set is a woman aged 45-59 years in good health and CMV-seropositive.

The gene calls are TRBV4-1 and TRBJ2-1, with 10 nucleotides matching TRBD2. Unmatched junction bases numbered 13, after V lost 8 bases and J lost 3 bases. This CDR3 contains 17 residues. CDR1 is MGHRA, CDR2 YSYEKL, per germline. CDR3 nucleotides: TGCGCCAGCCCGGTATTAGCGGGGGGCCTTGACTACAATGAGCAGTTCTTC. This gives the protein CASPVLAGGLDYNEQFF.

V is TRBV7-9 and J is TRBJ2-1; 9 bases are a match to TRBD1. The germline CDR1 and CDR2 sequences are SEHNR and FQNEAQ (reference sequence). The CDR3 contains 15 residues. The V gene end was trimmed by 4 bases and the J gene end by 6 bases; junction bases not matched to a gene: 7. CDR3 in DNA: TGTGCCAGCAGCTCACAGGGGGCCCCCCTCAATGAGCAGTTCTTC. Residues: CASSSQGAPLNEQFF.

The chain joins TRBV27 to TRBJ1-3; D might be TRBD1 (5 bases). CDR1 and CDR2 (germline): MNHEY, SMNVEV (reference sequence). This CDR3 has 16 amino acids. With 5 bases removed from V and 4 bases from J, the gap between germline ends came to 18 bases. This CDR3 reads CASSPSSRAGGNTIYF. The CDR3 region has the DNA TGTGCCAGCAGTCCTTCATCCAGGGCCGGGGGAAACACCATATATTTT.

This clone rates as medium-sized (0.01 to 0.1%). This sequence joins TRBV2 and TRBJ1-1, with a tentative D call TRBD1 (5 bases). This CDR3 spans 13 amino acids. Between the trimmed V and J ends, which lost 7 bases and 3 bases, there was a span of 12 bases. CDR1 is SNHLY and CDR2 is FYNNEI in the germline V gene. CDR3 amino acids: CASTDGGHTEAFF. The DNA for the CDR3 is TGTGCCAGCACCGACGGGGGACACACTGAAGCTTTCTTT. The full variable domain, its missing parts supplied by reference TRBV2 and TRBJ1-1, is EPEVTQTPSHQVTQMGQEVILRCVPISNHLYFYWYRQILGQKVEFLVSFYNNEISEKSEIFDDQFSVERPDGSNFTLKIRSTKLEDSAMYFCASTDGGHTEAFFGQGTRLTVV.

This clone occurred once. The J gene is TRBJ2-5, the V gene TRBV4-1; 9 bases are a match to TRBD2. V trimming: 0 bases; J trimming: 4 bases; junction bases outside the gene matches: 9. Germline values: CDR1 MGHRA, CDR2 YSYEKL. The CDR3 sequence is 17 residues long. The CDR3 coding sequence is TGCGCCAGCAGCCAAGATTCCAGCGGGGGGAGGAGAGAGACCCAGTACTTC. Its translation is CASSQDSSGGRRETQYF.

This chain connects TRBV19 to TRBJ2-1, with TRBD1 matching over 7 bases. Trimming took 3 bases from V and 0 from J; bases not matched to a gene: 8. There are 17 residues in the CDR3. The V gene's germline CDR1 is LNHDA and CDR2 SQIVND (reference sequence). The CDR3 nucleotides read TGTGCCAGTAGTATCCAGACAGGGACCAGCTCCTACAATGAGCAGTTCTTC. Encoded protein: CASSIQTGTSSYNEQFF.

The CDR3 loop reads CASSLQGPLTQYF. In DNA form, the CDR3 reads TGTGCCAGCAGCTTACAGGGTCCTCTGACCCAGTACTTC. This chain links TRBV7-8 with TRBJ2-5, with D maybe TRBD1 (5 bases). The germline V and J ends were trimmed by 2 bases and 7 bases, with 11 bases remaining between them. This CDR3 contains 13 residues. Looked up from germline, CDR1 is SGHVS and CDR2 is FQNEAQ.

This chain links TRBV4-3 with TRBJ2-5; a weak D match, TRBD1 (6 bases). Deletions cut 2 bases from V and 2 bases from J, with 12 bases between. There are 15 residues in the CDR3. Per the germline V gene, CDR1 is LGHNA and CDR2 is YSLEER. CDR3 sequence: CASSQRTDRQETQYF. CDR3 sequence (DNA): TGCGCCAGCAGCCAAAGGACAGATCGGCAAGAGACCCAGTACTTC.

This chain uses TRBV11-2 with TRBJ2-6, with D perhaps matching TRBD1 (5 bases). The CDR3 sequence is 15 residues long. The germline V gene encodes CDR1 SGHAT and CDR2 FQNNGV. V was clipped by 5 bases and J by 2 bases, with 10 bases between them. In nucleotides, the CDR3 is TGTGCCAGCAGCGCCAGGGTGCCTGGGGCCAACGTCCTGACTTTC. This gives the protein CASSARVPGANVLTF.

The chain employs TRBV5-1 and TRBJ2-1; maybe TRBD1 (8 bases). Germline loops: CDR1 SGHRS, CDR2 YFSETQ. V gave up 4 bases and J gave up 5 bases, with 22 bases separating them. This CDR3 spans 17 amino acids. The CDR3 spells CASSPGGTGKGHNEQFF. DNA of the CDR3: TGCGCCAGCAGCCCCGGGGGGACAGGCAAGGGGCACAATGAGCAGTTCTTC.

This chain joins TRBV11-2 and TRBJ1-2; D may be TRBD1 (6 bases). Deletions cut 0 bases from V and 7 bases from J, with 15 bases between. The V gene's germline CDR1 is SGHAT and CDR2 FQNNGV. The CDR3 is 15 amino acids. CDR3 in amino acids: CASSLDHGRGVGYTF. The CDR3 DNA reads TGTGCCAGCAGCTTAGATCACGGCAGGGGAGTTGGCTACACCTTC. The whole variable domain, filled in from reference TRBV11-2 and TRBJ1-2, reads EAGVAQSPRYKIIEKRQSVAFWCNPISGHATLYWYQQILGQGPKLLIQFQNNGVVDDSQLPKDRFSAERLKGVDSTLKIQPAKLEDSAVYLCASSLDHGRGVGYTFGSGTRLTVV.

V is TRBV27 and J is TRBJ1-6; 10 bases agree with TRBD1. Per germline, CDR1 MNHEY and CDR2 SMNVEV (reference sequence). V trimming: 6 bases; J trimming: 0 bases; junction bases outside the gene matches: 11. The CDR3 extends over 19 amino acids. The DNA of the CDR3 is TGTGCCAGCAGACAAGCAGGGACAGGGGTTACCTCCTATAATTCACCCCTCCACTTT. It is translated as CASRQAGTGVTSYNSPLHF.

The rearrangement joins TRBV6-5 to TRBJ2-7, with 8 bases identical to TRBD1. The germline gives CDR1 MNHEY, CDR2 SVGAGI. J gave up 9 bases and V 2 bases, and 15 bases lay outside the gene matches. The CDR3 runs 16 residues. This CDR3 reads CASSYQMGTGGFSQYF. The CDR3 DNA follows: TGTGCCAGCAGTTACCAAATGGGGACAGGCGGGTTTTCGCAGTACTTC.

The genes are TRBV19 and TRBJ1-2; 10 bases align to TRBD1. Germline loops: CDR1 LNHDA, CDR2 SQIVND (reference sequence). Germline trimming cut 5 bases from V and 8 bases from J; bases unmatched to any gene: 5. The CDR3 length is 13 residues. CDR3 protein: CASSERDRGGYTF. The CDR3, as DNA: TGTGCCAGTAGTGAACGGGACAGGGGAGGCTACACCTTC. Complete variable domain (other parts from reference TRBV19 and TRBJ1-2): DGGITQSPKYLFRKEGQNVTLSCEQNLNHDAMYWYRQDPGQGLRLIYYSQIVNDFQKGDIAEGYSVSREKKESFPLTVTSAQKNPTAFYLCASSERDRGGYTFGSGTRLTVV.

The rearrangement links TRBV5-6 to TRBJ2-1; TRBD2 aligns across 8 bases. There are 14 residues in the CDR3. CDR1 and CDR2 (germline): SGHDT, YYEEEE. V lost 2 bases, J lost 4 bases, and 2 bases stayed unmatched. The CDR3 DNA is TGTGCCAGCAGCTTCGGGGGGGGTTACAATGAGCAGTTCTTC. Translation: CASSFGGGYNEQFF.

The gene calls are TRBV13 and TRBJ2-3; the D gene is possibly TRBD2 (6 bases). Deletions cut 0 bases from V and 4 bases from J, with 17 bases between. Germline loops: CDR1 PRHDT, CDR2 FYEKMQ (reference sequence). The CDR3 runs 17 residues. For the CDR3, the DNA is TGTGCCAGCAGCTTAGGCCTGAGGCGGGGCCGGGCAGATACGCAGTATTTT. Its protein is CASSLGLRRGRADTQYF.

This clone turned up a few times. The V gene is TRBV6-5, the J gene TRBJ2-2; D not certain. Trimming stripped 11 bases from V and 3 bases from J, with 16 bases between. This CDR3 has 14 residues. Germline V lookup: CDR1 MNHEY, CDR2 SVGAGI. This CDR3 reads CAALIGFDTGELFF. CDR3 bases: TGTGCCGCCTTAATCGGGTTTGACACCGGGGAGCTGTTTTTT.